Below, one T cell receptor (beta chain) is given with its context. The read terminates 3 residues ahead of where the CDR3 ends, so the germline J gene completes it. Repertoires were generated with immunoSEQ multiplex PCR, while TCRdb's copy carries only in-frame clones and drops some. Its clone listing holds some 40,000 clones. V lost 1 base, J lost 3 bases, and 1 base stayed unmatched. The CDR3 has 14 amino acids. Germline V gene data show CDR1 as SGHTA and CDR2 as FQGNSA. The sample comes from a study of T cells in women clearing cervical HPV infection. The specimen was blood buffy coat. The chain joins TRBV7-2 to TRBJ2-7; TRBD1 agrees at 9 bases. The TCR was taken from a woman aged 18 to 75 with a cervical HPV16 infection that either progressed to CIN3+ or cleared (not recorded which). Incomplete CDR3 DNA: TGTGCCAGCAGCTTAGGGACAGGGGTCTACGAG. Translated: CASSLGTGVYE. From start to end, the CDR3 is CASSLGTGVYEQYF.